The 8 T cell receptor beta chains below were found in one sample sequenced in a study of STAT3 mutations in large granular lymphocyte leukemia. These receptors' targets are unknown. Clones were sequenced by immunoSEQ multiplex PCR, and TCRdb holds only the in-frame ones, with some missing. The sample has 8,500 to 11,000 clones, nearly 90% seen once; the top ten hold about 26%. Findings and caveats of the study: Every T-LGLL patient had at least one immunodominant TCRbeta clonotype.

Source material: peripheral blood mononuclear cells. These receptors all stem from a man in his sixties with T-cell large granular lymphocyte leukemia. Some clones in this sample may be carry-over from other donors' samples.

The chain employs TRBV5-1 and TRBJ1-3; tentative D call: TRBD1 (5 bases). The V and J ends lost 7 bases and 2 bases respectively, with 13 bases between them. The CDR3 loop spans 14 amino acids. Germline CDR1 and CDR2: SGHRS and YFSETQ. This CDR3 is CASGQGEAGNTIYF. DNA of the CDR3: TGCGCCAGCGGCCAAGGGGAGGCTGGAAACACCATATATTTT.

The rearrangement joins TRBV18 to TRBJ2-7; the D is unclear. The CDR3 spans 12 residues. Germline assignment: CDR1 KGHSH and CDR2 LQKENI. The V end was cut by 3 bases, the J end by 2 bases, with 5 bases between. The CDR3 DNA reads TGTGCCAGCTCACCCCAGACCTACGAGCAGTACTTC. This encodes CASSPQTYEQYF.

This clone came up once. V usage is TRBV6-4 and J usage is TRBJ1-6; D call uncertain. Trimming pared 6 bases from V and 4 bases from J, leaving 7 bases between. From germline, CDR1 is MRHNA and CDR2 SNTAGT. The CDR3 loop spans 13 amino acids. CDR3 DNA sequence: TGTGCCAGCAGAGAGAGGTATAATTCACCCCTCCACTTT. Protein sequence: CASRERYNSPLHF.

The CDR3 loop is CASSIRAWSEGLADTQYF. For the CDR3, the DNA is TGTGCCAGTAGTATACGAGCGTGGAGCGAGGGTTTGGCAGATACGCAGTATTTT. This chain joins TRBV19 and TRBJ2-3; possibly TRBD2 for D (5 bases). Trimming removed 2 bases from V and 4 bases from J, with 22 bases in between. Germline V CDR1 and CDR2: LNHDA, SQIVND (reference sequence). This CDR3 is 18 amino acids long.

The V gene is TRBV7-2, the J gene TRBJ2-1; TRBD2 matches 8 bases. This CDR3 has 15 amino acids. CDR1 and CDR2 from the germline V gene are SGHTA and FQGNSA. With V trimmed by 5 bases and J by 4 bases, 7 bases remained unmatched. The CDR3 nucleotides are TGTGCCAGCAGCCCCGGGGGGGACTCTTACAATGAGCAGTTCTTC. This codes for CASSPGGDSYNEQFF.

The chain links TRBV28 to TRBJ2-4, with 7 bases matching TRBD2. The CDR3 has 18 amino acids. J gave up 0 bases and V 1 base, and 9 bases lay outside the gene matches. CDR1 and CDR2 (germline): MDHEN, SYDVKM. The CDR3 protein is CASSLLVASGLAKNIQYF. For the CDR3, the DNA is TGTGCCAGCAGTTTATTGGTGGCTAGCGGTCTAGCCAAAAACATTCAGTACTTC.

Only one count was recorded for this clone. V is TRBV18 and J is TRBJ2-2; a possible D gene is TRBD2 (6 bases). The CDR3 sequence is 16 residues long. V was shortened by 4 bases and J by 5 bases, with 17 bases between the two germline ends. CDR1 KGHSH and CDR2 LQKENI come from the germline V gene. The CDR3 bases are TGTGCCAGCTCACAATTGGCCCCGGGGGAGACCGGGGAGCTGTTTTTT. Its protein product is CASSQLAPGETGELFF.

This clone was found once. The J gene is TRBJ1-1, the V gene TRBV29-1; D possibly corresponds to TRBD1 (5 bases). In germline, CDR1 is SQVTM, CDR2 ANQGSEA. V was clipped by 4 bases and J by 0 bases, with 12 bases between them. There are 14 residues in the CDR3. As DNA, the CDR3 is TGCAGCGTTGTACTCCAAGGGGTGAACACTGAAGCTTTCTTT. As protein: CSVVLQGVNTEAFF.